Listed below are T cell receptor beta chains from one sample, sequenced in a study of blood T cell repertoires in COVID-19. Profiling relied on immunoSEQ multiplex PCR, and the TCRdb table lists in-frame clones only, not all of them. This sample carries 200,000 to 250,000 clones, under 95% of them seen once, and the ten largest clones take 1% to 1.5%. The sequenced material came from peripheral blood. These receptors all stem from a man in his thirties or forties with acute or convalescent COVID-19. Each CDR3 is given with its conserved first and last residue. D genes are given only for firm matches. Rows may omit the clone size; those that give it use once, few, many or a size class.

j_call	v_call	d_call	clone_size	cdr3_aa	cdr3_nt
TRBJ1-2	TRBV30	TRBD1	NA	CAWGTGVSYGYTF	TGTGCCTGGGGGACAGGGGTTTCTTATGGCTACACCTTC
TRBJ1-5	TRBV20-1	NA	once	CSASLSTAPNQPQHF	TGCAGTGCTAGTCTCTCGACAGCCCCCAATCAGCCCCAGCATTTT
TRBJ2-2	TRBV5-1	NA	NA	CASSLSPGELFF	TGCGCCAGCAGCTTGAGCCCCGGGGAGCTGTTTTTT
TRBJ1-1	TRBV30	NA	NA	CACKIGGTEAFF	TGTGCCTGTAAGATCGGGGGGACTGAAGCTTTCTTT
TRBJ2-7	TRBV28	TRBD2	NA	CASIPAGGTYEQYF	TGTGCCAGCATCCCAGCGGGGGGTACCTACGAGCAGTACTTC
TRBJ1-5	TRBV7-2	NA	few	CASSYQGYQPQHF	TGTGCCAGCAGCTACCAGGGGTATCAGCCCCAGCATTTT
TRBJ2-1	TRBV5-1	TRBD2	NA	CASSLDGGRANEQFF	TGCGCCAGCAGCTTGGATGGCGGGAGGGCCAATGAGCAGTTCTTC
TRBJ2-1	TRBV7-9	NA	NA	CASSDRRYEQFF	TGTGCCAGCAGCGACAGGAGGTATGAGCAGTTCTTC
TRBJ1-1	TRBV18	NA	NA	CASSPTLQKYTEAFF	TGTGCCAGCTCACCCACGCTGCAGAAGTACACTGAAGCTTTCTTT
TRBJ2-3	TRBV18	NA	NA	CASSLSSGEYTQYF	TGTGCCAGCTCACTTTCTTCGGGGGAGTATACGCAGTATTTT
TRBJ2-6	TRBV6-5	TRBD2	NA	CASRLSGAGANVLTF	TGTGCCAGCAGGCTTAGCGGGGCGGGGGCCAACGTCCTGACTTTC
TRBJ2-1	TRBV4-2	TRBD2	NA	CASSQGLAGDNEQFF	TGTGCCAGCAGCCAGGGACTAGCGGGGGACAATGAGCAGTTCTTC
TRBJ2-7	TRBV5-1	TRBD2	once	CASSLEPGGDYEQYF	TGCGCCAGCAGCTTGGAACCGGGAGGTGACTACGAGCAGTACTTC
TRBJ1-3	TRBV28	NA	once	CASVDPSGNTIYF	TGTGCCAGTGTAGATCCCTCTGGAAACACCATATATTTT
TRBJ1-5	TRBV5-3	NA	NA	CARSCGIPGGNQPQHF	TGTGCCAGAAGCTGCGGGATACCCGGGGGCAATCAGCCCCAGCATTTT
TRBJ2-7	TRBV5-1	TRBD1	once	CASSSRTGGSLGSYEQYF	TGCGCCAGCAGCAGTCGGACAGGGGGCTCTTTAGGGTCCTACGAGCAGTACTTC
TRBJ2-5	TRBV30	TRBD1	NA	CAWSPDRGRETQYF	TGTGCCTGGAGTCCTGACAGGGGGCGGGAGACCCAGTACTTC
TRBJ2-7	TRBV28	NA	NA	CASSQTESYEQYF	TGTGCCAGCAGTCAGACAGAGTCTTACGAGCAGTACTTC
TRBJ1-5	TRBV7-2	NA	NA	CASSLATVGQPQHF	TGTGCCAGCAGCTTAGCTACAGTTGGTCAGCCCCAGCATTTT
TRBJ2-6	TRBV4-2	NA	NA	CASSQVAQVGSGANVLTF	TGTGCCAGCAGCCAAGTGGCGCAGGTCGGCTCTGGGGCCAACGTCCTGACTTTC
TRBJ1-3	TRBV5-1	TRBD1	NA	CASSPGQGASGNTIYF	TGCGCCAGCAGCCCGGGACAGGGGGCCTCTGGAAACACCATATATTTT
TRBJ2-3	TRBV5-1	NA	NA	CASSSGRLGGTDTQYF	TGCGCCAGCAGCTCCGGACGGCTAGGGGGCACAGATACGCAGTATTTT
TRBJ1-5	TRBV30	NA	NA	CAWSVGAAGNQPQHF	TGTGCCTGGAGTGTGGGGGCCGCGGGCAATCAGCCCCAGCATTTT